A selection of T cell receptor beta chains follows, all from one sample in a study of T-cell memory formation after mild COVID-19. Using its own MiXCR run on the 5' RACE reads, TCRdb lists one record per CDR3 protein. Of hundreds of thousands of distinct CDR3 sequences listed, approximately 16% are singletons. Material: PBMCs or a T cell subset sorted from them (not recorded which). These TCRs come from a man between 18 and 29 years old who had mild COVID-19 (a few samples of this study predate the infection). Cell type and time point are not known. Each CDR3 is given with its conserved first and last residue. Fields, in order: D gene, V gene, J gene, clone size, CDR3 DNA, CDR3 protein. The D gene is left open where the match is weak. Size is stated for part of the rows, as once, few or many counts, or as a class when the clone is expanded.

.	TRBV14	TRBJ2-2	few	TGTGCCAGCAGCCATGATGCAGCGGGTCTCTCTGGGGAGCTGTTTTTT	CASSHDAAGLSGELFF
.	TRBV10-3	TRBJ1-2	.	TGTGCCATCAGCCTAGACAGGAATGGCTACACCTTC	CAISLDRNGYTF
.	TRBV9	TRBJ1-1	few	TGTGCCAGCACCAAGACGGGGCGGGAGAACACTGAAGCTTTCTTT	CASTKTGRENTEAFF
TRBD2	TRBV11-1	TRBJ2-1	.	TGTGCCAGCAGTATCGAGCGGGGGCCCCAGTACAATGAGCAGTTCTTC	CASSIERGPQYNEQFF
.	TRBV5-1	TRBJ2-2	few	TGCGCCAGCAGCTTGGAACGGGTGGAAGGGGAGCTGTTTTTT	CASSLERVEGELFF
TRBD2	TRBV29-1	TRBJ2-4	.	TGCAGCGTTGCCGGGGAGGGCCCAAACGACTGGGGCATTCAGTACTTC	CSVAGEGPNDWGIQYF
.	TRBV7-2	TRBJ1-5	.	TGTGCCAGCAGCTTCCGATGGCTCGATCAGCCCCAGCATTTT	CASSFRWLDQPQHF
.	TRBV2	TRBJ2-1	few	TGTGCCAGCAGCCACCTCCAGGGTGGGCTTGAGCAGTTCTTC	CASSHLQGGLEQFF
.	TRBV12-3/TRBV12-4	TRBJ1-4	.	TGTGCCAGCATGAACCGTAATGAAAAACTGTTTTTT	CASMNRNEKLFF
TRBD1	TRBV12-3/TRBV12-4	TRBJ1-4	few	TGTGCCAGCAGTCCAGGGACAGATGAAAAACTGTTTTTT	CASSPGTDEKLFF
.	TRBV20-1	TRBJ2-7	many	TGCAGTGCTAGAGATGGGGGGGCCCACTACGAGCAGTACTTC	CSARDGGAHYEQYF
.	TRBV11-2	TRBJ1-2	few	TGTGCCAGCAGCTCTGAGACAGTTAACTATGGCTACACCTTC	CASSSETVNYGYTF
.	TRBV5-1	TRBJ2-3	many	TGCGCCAGCAGCTTGGAGTTCAGGAAAGCGGATACGCAGTATTTT	CASSLEFRKADTQYF
TRBD1	TRBV4-3	TRBJ1-1	few	TGCGCCAGCAGCCACACATCCGGGACAGACTCCCTCGGGGCTTTCTTT	CASSHTSGTDSLGAFF
.	TRBV7-9	TRBJ1-1	.	TGTGCCAGCAGCTCCTACTTGACCATGGGGGTTGAAGCTTTCTTT	CASSSYLTMGVEAFF
TRBD1	TRBV25-1	TRBJ1-6	few	TGTGCCAGCAGTACGACAGGGGTAGGTTCACCCCTCCACTTT	CASSTTGVGSPLHF
TRBD2	TRBV6-1	TRBJ2-3	.	TGTGCCAGCAGGTGGACTAGCGGGGGGGGCAGGGATACGCAGTATTTT	CASRWTSGGGRDTQYF
.	TRBV12-3/TRBV12-4	TRBJ2-3	few	TGTGCCAGCAGGACCCGGACAGTCACAGATACGCAGTATTTT	CASRTRTVTDTQYF
TRBD2	TRBV2	TRBJ2-1	.	TGTGCCAGCAGAAGCGGGGGGGCGGATGAGCAGTTCTTC	CASRSGGADEQFF
.	TRBV7-6	TRBJ2-3	.	TGTGCCAGCAGTAACAGCAGGAGCACAGATACGCAGTATTTT	CASSNSRSTDTQYF
.	TRBV6-5	TRBJ2-5	.	TGTGCCAGCAGTTACTCCCCGGGATTCCAAGAGACCCAGTACTTC	CASSYSPGFQETQYF
.	TRBV12-3/TRBV12-4	TRBJ1-1	.	TGTGCCAGCAGGGGCGCGGGTAATGAAGCTTTCTTT	CASRGAGNEAFF
.	TRBV6-5	TRBJ2-1	.	TGTGCCAGCAGATTAGGGGACTACAATGAGCAGTTCTTC	CASRLGDYNEQFF
.	TRBV7-2	TRBJ1-6	many	TGTGCCAGCAGCTTCGGACCAAATTCACCCCTCCACTTT	CASSFGPNSPLHF
.	TRBV4-3	TRBJ2-7	few	TGCGCCAGCAGCCAAGGGGGTGCAATCTCCTACGAGCAGTACTTC	CASSQGGAISYEQYF
TRBD1	TRBV5-1	TRBJ1-2	many	TGCGCCAGCGGACAGGATAACTATGGCTACACCTTC	CASGQDNYGYTF
.	TRBV3-1	TRBJ1-5	few	TGTGCCAGCAGCCTCAGGGGTAACGGCCAGCCCCAGCATTTT	CASSLRGNGQPQHF
TRBD1	TRBV27	TRBJ2-1	few	TGTGCCAGCAGTTCTGCGGGACAGGGGTACAATGAGCAGTTCTTC	CASSSAGQGYNEQFF
TRBD2	TRBV28	TRBJ2-7	.	TGTGCCAGCCAGACTAGCGGGCACTCCTACGAGCAGTACTTC	CASQTSGHSYEQYF
.	TRBV9	TRBJ1-2	.	TGTGCCAGCAGCGTAGGCGGAGGCACACAGGGCTATGGCTACACCTTC	CASSVGGGTQGYGYTF
TRBD2	TRBV20-1	TRBJ2-3	few	TGCAGTGCCCGACAGCGGGGGGGAGATACGCAGTATTTT	CSARQRGGDTQYF
TRBD2	TRBV9	TRBJ2-1	few	TGTGCCAGCAGCGTCGGGACTAGTCGTAGCAATGAGCAGTTCTTC	CASSVGTSRSNEQFF
TRBD1	TRBV6-1	TRBJ1-5	.	TGTGCCAGCAGTAAAAGACAGGGCATGCAGCCCCAGCATTTT	CASSKRQGMQPQHF
TRBD1	TRBV20-1	TRBJ1-4	few	TGCAGTGCTAGTGCTCCTACAACAGGGGGAGAAAAACTGTTTTTT	CSASAPTTGGEKLFF
.	TRBV28	TRBJ1-5	.	TGTGCCAGCAGGGCAGGGACGTATCAGCCCCAGCATTTT	CASRAGTYQPQHF
.	TRBV29-1	TRBJ2-5	few	TGCAGCGTTGAGTCGGGCAGGGGCGGCCAAGAGACCCAGTACTTC	CSVESGRGGQETQYF
TRBD2	TRBV6-4	TRBJ2-3	many	TGTGCCAGCAGCGCGGGGCGGGGGGCCGTAGATACGCAGTATTTT	CASSAGRGAVDTQYF
.	TRBV9	TRBJ1-1	few	TGTGCCAGCAGCGTAGGGGTAGGGGGCACTGAAGCTTTCTTT	CASSVGVGGTEAFF
.	TRBV7-9	TRBJ2-3	many	TGTGCCAGCAGCTTGTTCCGCGGGGACACAGATACGCAGTATTTT	CASSLFRGDTDTQYF
TRBD1	TRBV5-1	TRBJ2-5	many	TGCGCCAGCAGCAGAGGGACAGGGGAGACCCAGTACTTC	CASSRGTGETQYF
TRBD2	TRBV9	TRBJ2-5	few	TGTGCCAGCAGCGTAGGACTAGCGGGGGGTTGGGAGACCCAGTACTTC	CASSVGLAGGWETQYF
.	TRBV7-9	TRBJ2-3	.	TGTGCCAGCAGCCTCTTACAGAGCCGTAAGTTCACAGATACGCAGTATTTT	CASSLLQSRKFTDTQYF
.	TRBV7-3	TRBJ2-1	.	TGTGCCAGCAGCTTAATGTCACCGCGTGAGCAGTTCTTC	CASSLMSPREQFF
.	TRBV7-9	TRBJ2-5	few	TGTGCCAGCAGACCGGGACCCCAAGAGACCCAGTACTTC	CASRPGPQETQYF
.	TRBV7-9	TRBJ2-3	few	TGTGCCAGCAGCCCCCGGAGTAGCGGGGACAGGGATACGCAGTATTTT	CASSPRSSGDRDTQYF
.	TRBV5-1	TRBJ2-5	.	TGCGCCAGCAGTTACAGGGGAGGAGAGACCCAGTACTTC	CASSYRGGETQYF
.	TRBV20-1	TRBJ1-1	once	TGCAGTGCTAGAGATCCGGGAGGAATAGAAGCTTTCTTT	CSARDPGGIEAFF
TRBD1	TRBV20-1	TRBJ2-5	many	TGCAGTGCCGACAGGGGGCGCGTGTCAGAGACCCAGTACTTC	CSADRGRVSETQYF
.	TRBV15	TRBJ1-2	.	TGTGCCACCAGCCCCCTCGGGGGGGCAGACGTCTATGGCTACACCTTC	CATSPLGGADVYGYTF
.	TRBV6-2/TRBV6-3	TRBJ1-5	many	TGTGCCAGCAGTTACGAGGTGTATCAGCCCCAGCATTTT	CASSYEVYQPQHF
TRBD2	TRBV5-1	TRBJ2-1	.	TGCGCCAGCAATGTACTAGCGGGGGTAAATGAGCAGTTCTTC	CASNVLAGVNEQFF